This T cell receptor (beta chain) was retrieved from a study of blood T cell repertoires in COVID-19. At the level of the study: Samples came from the United States, Italy and Spain, spanning acute and convalescent COVID-19. In each case, the material was cDNA or gDNA derived from T cells, B-cell-depleted T cells, or PBMCs.

Source study methods: Amplification with reference gene primers provided the estimates of nucleated cell counts. Using immunoSEQ multiplex PCR, the repertoire was profiled, and TCRdb retains in-frame clones only, with some absent. Clone size and V and J calls were adopted from that table, with D and trimming inferred from the DNA. The data contain 150,000 to 200,000 clones, 80% to 85% of them seen just once; the ten biggest clones take up over 2.5%. Trimming stripped 3 bases from V and 6 bases from J, with 11 bases between. The CDR3 contains 14 residues. Germline V gives CDR1 LNHDA, CDR2 SQIVND (reference sequence).

The sequence came from a human donor with acute or convalescent COVID-19. The donor label of this sample is uncertain. The specimen sequenced was peripheral blood. The chain uses TRBV19 and TRBJ2-2; TRBD2 is a possible D gene (5 bases). The CDR3 reads CASSISGVSGELFF. The CDR3 region has the DNA TGTGCCAGTAGTATTTCCGGGGTATCCGGGGAGCTGTTTTTT. The full variable domain, in which reference TRBV19 and TRBJ2-2 provide the parts outside the CDR3, is DGGITQSPKYLFRKEGQNVTLSCEQNLNHDAMYWYRQDPGQGLRLIYYSQIVNDFQKGDIAEGYSVSREKKESFPLTVTSAQKNPTAFYLCASSISGVSGELFFGEGSRLTVL.